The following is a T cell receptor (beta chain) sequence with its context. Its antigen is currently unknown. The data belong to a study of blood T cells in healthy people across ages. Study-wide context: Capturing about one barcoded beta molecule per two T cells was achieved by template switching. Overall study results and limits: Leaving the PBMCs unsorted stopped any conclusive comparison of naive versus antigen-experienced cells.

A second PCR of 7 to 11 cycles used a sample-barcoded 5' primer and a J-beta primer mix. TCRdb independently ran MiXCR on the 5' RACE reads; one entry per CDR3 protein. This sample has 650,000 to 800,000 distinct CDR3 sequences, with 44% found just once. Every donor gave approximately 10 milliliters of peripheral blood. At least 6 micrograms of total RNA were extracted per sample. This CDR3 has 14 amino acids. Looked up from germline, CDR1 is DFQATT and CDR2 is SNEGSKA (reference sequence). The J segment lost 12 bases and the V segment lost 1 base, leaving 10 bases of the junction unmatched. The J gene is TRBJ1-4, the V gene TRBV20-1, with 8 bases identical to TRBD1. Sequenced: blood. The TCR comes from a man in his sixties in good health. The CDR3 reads CSARVEDRALQLFF. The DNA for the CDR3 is TGCAGTGCTAGAGTGGAGGACAGGGCCCTTCAACTGTTTTTT.